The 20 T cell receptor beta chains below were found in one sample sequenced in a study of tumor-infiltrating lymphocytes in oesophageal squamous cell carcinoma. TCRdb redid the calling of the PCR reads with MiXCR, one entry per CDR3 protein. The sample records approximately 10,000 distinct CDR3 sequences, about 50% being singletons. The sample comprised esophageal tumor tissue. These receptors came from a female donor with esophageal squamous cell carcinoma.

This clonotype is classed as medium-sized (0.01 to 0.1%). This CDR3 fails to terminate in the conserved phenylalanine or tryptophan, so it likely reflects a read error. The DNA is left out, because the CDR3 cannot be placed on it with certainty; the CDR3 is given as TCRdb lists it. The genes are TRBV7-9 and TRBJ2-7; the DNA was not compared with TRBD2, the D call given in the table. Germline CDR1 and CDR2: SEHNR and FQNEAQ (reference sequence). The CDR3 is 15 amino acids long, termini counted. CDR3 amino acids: CASSLEYGSGYTFGS.

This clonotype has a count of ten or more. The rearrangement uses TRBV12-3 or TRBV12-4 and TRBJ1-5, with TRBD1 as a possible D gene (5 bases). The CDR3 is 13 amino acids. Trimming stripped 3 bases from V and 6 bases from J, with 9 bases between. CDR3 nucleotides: TGTGCCAGCAGTTTGGGGGAGGGTCAGCCCCAGCATTTT. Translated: CASSLGEGQPQHF.

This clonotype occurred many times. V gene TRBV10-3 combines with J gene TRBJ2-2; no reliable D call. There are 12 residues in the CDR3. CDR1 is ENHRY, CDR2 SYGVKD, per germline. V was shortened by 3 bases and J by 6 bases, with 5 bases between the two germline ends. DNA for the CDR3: TGTGCCATCAGTGACCCTTCCGGGGAGCTGTTTTTT. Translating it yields CAISDPSGELFF.

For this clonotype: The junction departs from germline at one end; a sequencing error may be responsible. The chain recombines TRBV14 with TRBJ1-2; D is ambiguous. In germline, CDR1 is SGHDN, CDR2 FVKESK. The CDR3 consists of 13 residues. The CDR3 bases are TGTGCCAGCAGCCAGTCCACTAATTATGGCTACACCTTC. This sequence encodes CASSQSTNYGYTF. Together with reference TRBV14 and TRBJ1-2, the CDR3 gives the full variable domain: EAGVTQFPSHSVIEKGQTVTLRCDPISGHDNLYWYRRVMGKEIKFLLHFVKESKQDESGMPNNRFLAERTGGTYSTLKVQPAELEDSGVYFCASSQSTNYGYTFGSGTRLTVV.

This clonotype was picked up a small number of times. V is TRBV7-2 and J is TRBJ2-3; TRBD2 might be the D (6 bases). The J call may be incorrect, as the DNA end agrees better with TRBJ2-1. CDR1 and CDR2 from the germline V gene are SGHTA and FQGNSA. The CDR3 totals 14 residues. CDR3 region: CASSLNRGGDEQFF. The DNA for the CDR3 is TGTGCCAGCAGCTTAAACCGCGGCGGGGATGAGCAGTTCTTC.

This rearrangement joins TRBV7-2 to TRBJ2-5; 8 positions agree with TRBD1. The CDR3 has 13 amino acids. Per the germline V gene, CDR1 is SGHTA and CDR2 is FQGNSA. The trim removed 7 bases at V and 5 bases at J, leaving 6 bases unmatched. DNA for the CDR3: TGTGCCAGCAAGCCAGGGGGCAGGGAGACCCAGTACTTC. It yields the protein CASKPGGRETQYF.

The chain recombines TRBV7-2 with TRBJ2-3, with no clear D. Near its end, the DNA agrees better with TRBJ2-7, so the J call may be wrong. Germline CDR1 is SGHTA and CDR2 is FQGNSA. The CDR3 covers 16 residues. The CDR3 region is CASSLENTVRYNEQYF. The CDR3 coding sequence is TGTGCCAGCAGCTTAGAGAACACAGTAAGGTACAATGAGCAGTACTTC.

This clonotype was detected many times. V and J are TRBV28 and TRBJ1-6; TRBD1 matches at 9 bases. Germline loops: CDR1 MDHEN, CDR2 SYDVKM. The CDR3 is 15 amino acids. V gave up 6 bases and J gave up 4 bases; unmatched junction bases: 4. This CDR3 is CASRWTGAYNSPLHF. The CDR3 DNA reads TGTGCCAGCAGGTGGACAGGGGCTTATAATTCACCCCTCCACTTT.

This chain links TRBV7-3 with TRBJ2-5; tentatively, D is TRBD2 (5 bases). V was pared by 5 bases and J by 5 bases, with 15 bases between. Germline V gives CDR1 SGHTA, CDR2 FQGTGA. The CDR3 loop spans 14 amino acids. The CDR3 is CASSPRAGSETQYF. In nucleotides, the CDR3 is TGTGCCAGCAGCCCTAGGGCGGGTAGCGAGACCCAGTACTTC.

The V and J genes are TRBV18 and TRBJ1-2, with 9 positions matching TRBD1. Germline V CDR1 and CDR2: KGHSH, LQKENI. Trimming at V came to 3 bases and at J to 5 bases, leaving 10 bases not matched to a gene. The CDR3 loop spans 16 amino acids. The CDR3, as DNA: TGTGCCAGCTCACCTTCACGACAGGGGGAGCGGTATGGCTACACCTTC. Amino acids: CASSPSRQGERYGYTF.

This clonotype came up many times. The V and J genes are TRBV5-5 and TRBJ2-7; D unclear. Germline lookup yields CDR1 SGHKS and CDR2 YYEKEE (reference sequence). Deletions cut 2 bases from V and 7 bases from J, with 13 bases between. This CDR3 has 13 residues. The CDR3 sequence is CASSFIRPEEQYF. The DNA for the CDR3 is TGTGCCAGCAGCTTTATAAGGCCTGAGGAGCAGTACTTC.

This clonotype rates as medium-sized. For the CDR3, the DNA is TGTGCCAGCAACGAATGGGGGGGGGCGCGCCACACCGGGGAGCTGTTTTTT. It codes for CASNEWGGARHTGELFF. The chain uses TRBV7-2 and TRBJ2-2; D might be TRBD2 (7 bases). In germline, CDR1 is SGHTA, CDR2 FQGNSA. This CDR3 region has 17 residues. Trimming removed 7 bases from V and 3 bases from J, with 21 bases in between.

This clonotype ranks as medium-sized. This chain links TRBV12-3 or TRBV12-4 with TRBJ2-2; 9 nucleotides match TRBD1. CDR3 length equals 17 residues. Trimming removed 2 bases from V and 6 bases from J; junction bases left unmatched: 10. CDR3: CASSLNAGTGKAGELFF. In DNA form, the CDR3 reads TGTGCCAGCAGTTTAAATGCCGGGACAGGGAAAGCCGGGGAGCTGTTTTTT.

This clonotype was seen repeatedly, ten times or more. CDR3 in DNA: TGTGCCAGCAGCCCTAATACAGAGAACACTGAAGCTTTCTTT. Its translation is CASSPNTENTEAFF. The V and J genes are TRBV28 and TRBJ1-1, with D uncertain. V was pared by 6 bases and J by 1 base, with 12 bases between. The CDR3 extends over 14 amino acids. From germline, CDR1 is MDHEN and CDR2 SYDVKM. Complete variable domain (other parts from reference TRBV28 and TRBJ1-1): DVKVTQSSRYLVKRTGEKVFLECVQDMDHENMFWYRQDPGLGLRLIYFSYDVKMKEKGDIPEGYSVSREKKERFSLILESASTNQTSMYLCASSPNTENTEAFFGQGTRLTVV.

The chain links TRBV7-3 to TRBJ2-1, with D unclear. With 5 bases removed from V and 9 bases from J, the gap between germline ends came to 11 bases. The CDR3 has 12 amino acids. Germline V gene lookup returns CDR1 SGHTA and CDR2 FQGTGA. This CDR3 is CASSPTSGEQFF. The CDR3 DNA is TGTGCCAGCAGCCCAACAAGTGGTGAGCAGTTCTTC.

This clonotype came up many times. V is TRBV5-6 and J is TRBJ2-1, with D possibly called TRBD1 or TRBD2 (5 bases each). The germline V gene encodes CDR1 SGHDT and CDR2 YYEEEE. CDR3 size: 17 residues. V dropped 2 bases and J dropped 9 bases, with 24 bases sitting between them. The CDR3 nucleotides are TGTGCCAGCAGCTTAAAATTCGGCAGGGACCTAAAGAGTGAGCAGTTCTTC. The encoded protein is CASSLKFGRDLKSEQFF.

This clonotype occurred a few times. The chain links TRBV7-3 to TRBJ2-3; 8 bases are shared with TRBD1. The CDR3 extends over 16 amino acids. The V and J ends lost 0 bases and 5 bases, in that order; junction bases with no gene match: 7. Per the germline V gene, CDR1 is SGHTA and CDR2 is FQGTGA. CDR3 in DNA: TGTGCCAGCAGCTTAACCCAGGGGGCTTCTGAAGATACGCAGTATTTT. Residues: CASSLTQGASEDTQYF.

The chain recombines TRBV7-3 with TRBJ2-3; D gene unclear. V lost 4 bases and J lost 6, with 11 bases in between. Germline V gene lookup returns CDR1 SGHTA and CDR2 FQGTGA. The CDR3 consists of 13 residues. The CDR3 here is CASSSVFGDTQYF. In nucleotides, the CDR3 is TGTGCCAGCAGCTCGGTTTTCGGGGATACGCAGTATTTT.

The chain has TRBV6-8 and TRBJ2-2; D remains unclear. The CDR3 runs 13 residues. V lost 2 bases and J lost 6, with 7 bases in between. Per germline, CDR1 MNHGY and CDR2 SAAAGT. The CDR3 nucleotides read TGTGCCAGCAGTTACGGAGAGCCCGGGGAGCTGTTTTTT. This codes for CASSYGEPGELFF.

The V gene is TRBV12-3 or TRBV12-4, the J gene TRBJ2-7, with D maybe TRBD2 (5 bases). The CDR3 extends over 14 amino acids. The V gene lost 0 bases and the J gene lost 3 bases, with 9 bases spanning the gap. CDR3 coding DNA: TGTGCCAGCAGTTTAGCGACCGCGGGCTACGAGCAGTACTTC. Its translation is CASSLATAGYEQYF.